This TCR beta chain appears in the sequencing data of a study of cytomegalovirus exposure and HLA in healthy donors (dated 2017 in TCRdb). Study-level background: An earlier analysis of approximately 590 of the donors reported more than 250 Gb of sequence data and 117 million unique TCR beta sequences from roughly 200 million T cells. An early release covering just under 650 HLA-typed donors comprised approximately 290 gigabases of sequencing data and approximately 85 million unique TCR sequences. Of the 300 to 500 genotyped donors, 75% to 85% were placed in the genetic ancestry cluster associated with self-reported Caucasian donors. The study aimed to test whether signatures of past pathogen exposure could be identified by cataloging public T cell receptors. The study used immunosequencing to profile the T cell repertoires of 600 to 850 subjects and linked those repertoires to cytomegalovirus serostatus. A separate validation cohort of about 110 different subjects was used in addition to the approximately 670-subject first cohort. To predict cytomegalovirus infection status, the study brought together high-throughput TCR immunosequencing, statistical association of individual TCRs with disease status, and machine learning. A later analysis re-examined previously published TCR beta repertoires from 610 or so donors and added high-resolution HLA genotyping to investigate patterns of TCR occurrence. In the later analysis, no new phenotypic data were used to find candidate immune exposures; instead, reliance was placed on TCR beta sequences and their occurrence across donors. In an earlier analysis of several hundred of the donors, high-throughput TCR beta sequencing was used to judge whether each TCR beta V gene segment behaved as functional or pseudogenic. Donor age, sex, ethnicity and CMV serostatus were compiled alongside the repertoire data. A later genetic analysis used genome-wide SNP genotypes for about 65% of the 666 donors, treating that subset as a discovery cohort. Every discovery cohort repertoire had been produced on one sequencing platform. Class I and class II HLA loci were covered by the typing at four-digit resolution. Typing coverage differed by locus: A, B, C, DRB1 and DQB1 were typed in about 620-640 donors, DQA1 in approximately 520, DPA1 in over 600, and DPB1 in just under 490. About five DR-DQ haplotypes were treated as single units for association and clustering because of strong linkage in the cohort. Among roughly 370 genotyped donors of the cohort, an average of about 240,000 unique TCR beta nucleotide sequences were sequenced per donor, roughly 18% of them non-productive.

As to this clone: What this receptor recognizes is not known. No quality values exist for individual bases; no much larger clone is one base distant.

Reading the germline V gene gives CDR1 SGHRS and CDR2 YFSETQ. From the cysteine through the phenylalanine, the CDR3 covers 17 amino acids. The CDR3 DNA has 51 bases and is translated from base 1. V is cut by 2 bases and J by 4 bases, and the space between the germline ends is 20 bases. The cohort consisted of some 730 healthy bone marrow donors. Cohort members were all nominally healthy when sampled, although unrecorded immune exposures were likely present. The donor was CMV seronegative and was included in the group of several hundred seronegative cohort members. A peripheral blood sample was provided by each donor, and peripheral blood mononuclear cells were used for TCR beta sequencing. Genomic DNA extraction from the blood cell samples was performed with the Qiagen DNeasy Blood Extraction Kit. Library generation was performed with the immunoSEQ multiplex PCR assay. For the multiplex PCR, a mixture combining 60 forward primers for TCR Vbeta segments and 13 reverse primers for TCR Jbeta segments was used. The CDR3 region of rearranged TCR beta genes was amplified from genomic DNA with a multiplex PCR assay. The amplified TCR beta libraries were sequenced on the Illumina HiSeq System as 87-base-pair reads. On the authors' methods: In a later analysis, some 80 million unique TCR beta chains were counted across the approximately 620 repertoires, and roughly 10 million of these chains were shared by at least two donors. A nearest-neighbor algorithm error-corrected the raw reads and collapsed the reads into unique sequences, merging closely related sequences to remove PCR and sequencing errors. Alignment of CDR3 sequences to IMGT reference sequences was used to assign V, D and J gene segments. For a sequence to be retained, at least a six-nucleotide match to both a V gene segment and a J gene segment was required. A rearrangement counted as productive if the CDR3 had no stop codons and remained in frame with V and J, and every other rearrangement counted as non-productive. Following IMGT convention, CDR3 was defined as the stretch from the second conserved V-encoded cysteine to the conserved J-encoded phenylalanine. The earlier analysis of 500 to 600 of the donors excluded sequences that lacked an unambiguous match to a single V gene segment. An earlier analysis of over 450 of the donors classified V segments as functional when productive rearrangements were above 56.7% and as segregating when the standard deviation between donors was above 5%. A statistical classification framework was developed to diagnose cytomegalovirus status using the catalog of TCR beta chain sequences. In a later analysis, TCR nucleotide sequences were compared against IMGT/GENE-DB human TR gene sequences so that V and J genes could be assigned. In a later analysis, CDR3 sequences and most-parsimonious VDJ recombination scenarios were assigned using the TCRdist pipeline. A later analysis defined each TCR beta chain by its CDR3 amino acid sequence plus V-gene family, and excluded reads lacking a unique V-gene family. A later analysis removed roughly 590 highly shared, low-generation-probability nucleotide sequences to deal with suspected cross-contamination and a sequencing artifact. In a later analysis, a clonal expansion index was calculated for each public chain from normalized within-repertoire ranks of inferred template counts. Generation probabilities in a later analysis came from a VDJ recombination model fitted to out-of-frame rearrangements, and those results were checked against IGoR. A later analysis scored TCR-TCR, TCR-HLA and TCR-CMV co-occurrence with hypergeometric tests, applying a repertoire-size bias correction to TCR pairs. False discovery rates were estimated in a later analysis by permuting HLA or CMV assignments 20 times. In a later analysis, co-occurring TCRs were grouped using DBSCAN, with TCRdist sequence similarity added in when clustering inside HLA-allele-positive subsets. Repertoires with fewer than 30,000 or more than 120,000 public chains were left out of co-occurrence clustering, as were about five repertoires with anomalous nucleotide sharing. TCRdb retrieved this table from immuneACCESS and kept in-frame rearrangements only. Not all clones are present; in checked studies, unresolved V genes account for under half, and no reason is known for the remainder. Clone size and the V and J calls come from that table; the DNA yielded D and trimming. Here the sample has about 85,000 clones; about three fifths occur a single time. The ten largest clones capture about 3.9% of the sample.

General findings and caveats noted by the study authors: In vitro tests confirmed that a few of the cytomegalovirus-associated TCR beta chains recognize cytomegalovirus antigens. Broadly in line with IMGT annotations, most TCR beta V segments showed up in productive rearrangements about 87% or about 30% of the time in an earlier analysis of some 590 of the donors. A later analysis reported that several top co-occurrence clusters appeared linked to parvovirus B19, influenza, CMV and Epstein-Barr virus. A later analysis associated 15,000 to 20,000 TCR beta sequences with specific HLA alleles at a false discovery rate of 0.05. A total of fewer than 200 TCR beta chains were listed by the study as associated with cytomegalovirus. In a later genetic analysis, a missense DCLRE1C variant was associated with V-gene and J-gene trimming of TCR beta chains, and the association was replicated in an independent cohort. A further reported finding was that TCR beta sequences accurately predicted the HLA-A and HLA-B alleles for most subjects in the first cohort. In this cohort, only TCR beta chains were sequenced, and detectable features were limited by the absence of alpha or paired-chain data. HLA typing was unavailable for some donors at each locus, so association tests used only the typed subset. Some IMGT-functional V segments, including TRBV6-2 and TRBV6-3, could not be told apart with the 87-base-pair reads, so those segments were excluded. The only immune exposure information available for the cohort was CMV serostatus. It was suggested by the authors that the approach could potentially be generalized to other disease states and immunological phenotypes. A later analysis found that HLA-associated TCR beta chains were more clonally expanded and had lower generation probabilities than equally common non-associated chains. Cytomegalovirus status was reported to be diagnosed by the classifier with high specificity and sensitivity in both the original and validation cohorts. According to a later analysis, TCR association rates differed among HLA loci, with DRB1 alleles showing the most associated TCRs and HLA-C alleles showing the fewest. According to a later analysis, most CMV-associated TCR beta chains appeared to be HLA-restricted, and the HLA associations seemed to be driven largely by CMV exposure. Correlated functional status among segregating V segments might reflect linkage disequilibrium, but an unknown experimental factor could not be ruled out. A cluster of highly shared sequence variants was judged likely to be a technical artifact of the sequencing pipeline. Compared with the 666-donor mean, donors in an Asian-associated ancestry cluster had fewer N-insertions in productive TCRs, according to a later genetic analysis. Because counts were too low, around 18 rarely observed V segments, including chromosome 9 orphons, were left out of the earlier analysis of 587 of the donors. Presence/absence analyses assumed roughly uniform sequencing depth across donors, an assumption that may not hold. When HLA alleles, especially DR and DQ, strongly co-occurred, TCR associations were difficult to assign to individual alleles. Most TCR sequences were seen in very few donors, while some public TCRs were found in many individuals.

The chain is assembled from TRBV5-1 and TRBJ2-3; the D gene is possibly TRBD2, with 6 bases matching. The receptor's source is a man under 40 in good health and CMV-seronegative. The sequencing input was PBMCs. The CDR3 is CASSFTRVAGGADTQYF. The base sequence is TGCGCCAGCAGCTTTACGAGGGTTGCTGGCGGGGCAGATACGCAGTATTTT.